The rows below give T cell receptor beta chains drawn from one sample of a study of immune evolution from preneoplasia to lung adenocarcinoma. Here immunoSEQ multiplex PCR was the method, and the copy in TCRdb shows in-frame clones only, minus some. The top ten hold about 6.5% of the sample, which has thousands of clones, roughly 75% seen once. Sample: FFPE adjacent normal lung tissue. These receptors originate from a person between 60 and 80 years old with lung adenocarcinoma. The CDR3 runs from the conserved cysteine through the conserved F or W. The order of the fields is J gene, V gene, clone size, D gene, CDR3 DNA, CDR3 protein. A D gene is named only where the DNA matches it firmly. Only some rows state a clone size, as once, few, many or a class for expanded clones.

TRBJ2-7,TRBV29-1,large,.,TGCAGCGTTTGTTCACCAGGGACGTACGAGCAGTACTTC,CSVCSPGTYEQYF
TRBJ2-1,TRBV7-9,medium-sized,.,TGTGCCAGCAGCGGGACGGCCACATTTTTAATCTTC,CASSGTATFLIF
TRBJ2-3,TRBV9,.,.,TGTGCCAGCAGCGTAGGCGGCACCTACACAGATACGCAGTATTTT,CASSVGGTYTDTQYF
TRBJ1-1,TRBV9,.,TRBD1,TGTGCCAGCAGCGTATCGGACAGGGGGAACACTGAAGCTTTCTTT,CASSVSDRGNTEAFF
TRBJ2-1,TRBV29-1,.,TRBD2,TGCAGCGCCTCGACTAGCGGGACTTACAATGAGCAGTTCTTC,CSASTSGTYNEQFF
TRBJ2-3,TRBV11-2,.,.,TGTGCCAGCAGCTTAGATGGTCACGAGGGGGATACGCAGTATTTT,CASSLDGHEGDTQYF
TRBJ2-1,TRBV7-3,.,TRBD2,TGTGCCAGCAGCTTAGGACTAGCGGCCTACAATGAGCAGTTCTTC,CASSLGLAAYNEQFF
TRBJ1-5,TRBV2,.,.,TGTGCCAGCAGTGAATACGGCCAGGCCCAGCATTTT,CASSEYGQAQHF
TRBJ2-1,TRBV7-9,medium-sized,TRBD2,TGTGCCAGCAGCCCGACTAGCGCGTCATACAATGAGCAGTTCTTC,CASSPTSASYNEQFF
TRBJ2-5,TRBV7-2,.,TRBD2,TGTGCCAGCAGCTTACCGCCTAGCGGGAGTCGTGGCGAGACCCAGTACTTC,CASSLPPSGSRGETQYF
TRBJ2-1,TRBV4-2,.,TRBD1,TGTGCCAGCAGCCCTAGGACAGGGGGGAACAATGAGCAGTTCTTC,CASSPRTGGNNEQFF
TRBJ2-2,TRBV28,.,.,TGTGCCAGCAGTTCCCCGACGGTTACCGGGGAGCTGTTTTTT,CASSSPTVTGELFF
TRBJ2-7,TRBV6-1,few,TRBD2,TGTGCCAGCAGGAGCGGGAGGGTCGAGCAGTACTTC,CASRSGRVEQYF
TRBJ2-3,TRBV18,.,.,TGTGCCAGCTCACCACCGCCTGCTTCTAGCACAGATACGCAGTATTTT,CASSPPPASSTDTQYF
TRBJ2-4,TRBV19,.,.,TGTGCCACCAGGGGTGGGGACACCACAGCCAAAAACATTCAGTACTTC,CATRGGDTTAKNIQYF
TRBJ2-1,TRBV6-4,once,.,TGTGCCAGCAGTGAGAGCTGGGGGGTTGAGCAGTTCTTC,CASSESWGVEQFF
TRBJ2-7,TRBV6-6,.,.,TGTGCCAGCGGAGGGGGCCCCTACGAGCAGTACTTC,CASGGGPYEQYF
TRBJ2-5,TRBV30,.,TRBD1,TGTGCCTGGAGCACAGGGGGCGTAGAGACCCAGTACTTC,CAWSTGGVETQYF
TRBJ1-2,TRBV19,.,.,TGTGCCAGTAGTAGCTTTGAATCCTATGGCTACACCTTC,CASSSFESYGYTF
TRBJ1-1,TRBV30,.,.,TGTGCCTGGAGGTTTCAGGGTCGTACTGAAGCTTTCTTT,CAWRFQGRTEAFF
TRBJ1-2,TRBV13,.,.,TGTGCCAGCAGCAAAGGAGAGTGGGATTTAATTAACTATGGCTACACCTTC,CASSKGEWDLINYGYTF
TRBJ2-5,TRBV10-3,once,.,TGTGCCATCCGGGGCCCCGATTCGGAGACCCAGTACTTC,CAIRGPDSETQYF
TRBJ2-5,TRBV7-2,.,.,TGTGCCAGCAGCTCCCAAGGGGCCGAGACCCAGTACTTC,CASSSQGAETQYF
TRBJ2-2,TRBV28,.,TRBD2,TGTGCCAGCAACTCTTTGAGGACTAGCGGTCGACCGAACACCGGGGAGCTGTTTTTT,CASNSLRTSGRPNTGELFF
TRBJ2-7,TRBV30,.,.,TGTGCCTGGAACCTCGGACCTCGCTACGAGCAGTACTTC,CAWNLGPRYEQYF
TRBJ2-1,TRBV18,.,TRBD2,TGTGCCAGCTCACCACGGGAGGGAGTCGACAATGAGCAGTTCTTC,CASSPREGVDNEQFF
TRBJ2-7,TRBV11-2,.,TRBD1,TGTGCCAGCAGCGAAATCACCGGGACAGACTCCTTC,CASSEITGTDSF
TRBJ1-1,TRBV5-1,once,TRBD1,TGCGCCAGCAGTTTGGACAGGACTGAAGCTTTCTTT,CASSLDRTEAFF
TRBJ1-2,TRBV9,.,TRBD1,TGTGCCAGCAGCGCTTGGGACAGTCAGATTGGGGGCTACACCTTC,CASSAWDSQIGGYTF
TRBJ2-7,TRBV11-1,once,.,TGTGCCAGCAGCTTACGGCACGGCCTCTACGAGCAGTACTTC,CASSLRHGLYEQYF
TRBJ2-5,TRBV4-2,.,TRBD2,TGTGCCAGCAGCCAGCCCCAGAAGGGACTAGCGGTGGGGAAAGAGACCCAGTACTTC,CASSQPQKGLAVGKETQYF
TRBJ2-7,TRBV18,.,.,TGTGCCAGCTCACCGGGGACAATGCAGACCTACGAGCAGTACTTC,CASSPGTMQTYEQYF
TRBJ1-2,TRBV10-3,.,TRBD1,TGTGCCATCAGTCCGGGACAGGGGAGCTATGGCTACACCTTC,CAISPGQGSYGYTF
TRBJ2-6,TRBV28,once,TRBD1,TGTGCCAGCAGCCCTCCGGACAGGGTATCTGGGGCCAACGTCCTGACTTTC,CASSPPDRVSGANVLTF
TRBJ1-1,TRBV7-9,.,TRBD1,TGTGCCAGCAGCTTAAACACAGGGGGCGCGACTGAAGCTTTCTTT,CASSLNTGGATEAFF